One TCR beta chain is described in this entry. The antigen remains undetermined. CDR3 size: 13 residues. Germline V gene data show CDR1 as SGHTA and CDR2 as FQGNSA. V lost 5 bases and J 4 bases, leaving 11 bases between the germline ends. The record originates from a study of cytomegalovirus exposure and HLA in healthy donors. On the study more broadly: Some 87 million unique TCRs from HLA-typed donors were held in an early release of data.

The PCR contained 60 Vbeta and 13 Jbeta primers. Data came from immunoSEQ multiplex PCR; TCRdb stores just in-frame clones and leaves some out. In the table there are approximately 160,000 clones, 68% of which are singletons. Findings of the study overall: In a later analysis, productive TCRs from donors in an Asian-associated ancestry cluster reportedly carried fewer N-insertions than the cohort mean. 87-base-pair reads could not separate some V segments, including TRBV6-2 and TRBV6-3. Reports showed the classifier diagnosing cytomegalovirus status with high specificity and sensitivity.

This TCR was sampled from a man aged 50 or older in good health and CMV-seronegative. Sequenced: PBMCs. The genes are TRBV7-2 and TRBJ1-1; tentatively, D is TRBD1 (5 bases). The CDR3 reads CASSRRAPTEAFF. The CDR3, as DNA: TGTGCCAGCAGCCGCAGGGCTCCCACTGAAGCTTTCTTT.